These T cell receptor beta chains were read from a single sample in a study of post-analysis software for immune sequencing data. TCRdb redid the calling of the PCR reads with MiXCR, one entry per CDR3 protein. The sample lists 750,000 to 900,000 distinct CDR3 sequences, around 42% occurring once. What was sequenced was blood. The source of these receptors is a girl under 18 with multiple sclerosis. CDR3s include the opening cysteine and the closing phenylalanine or tryptophan. Each record gives: D gene, J gene, clone size, V gene, CDR3 DNA, CDR3 protein. D genes are given only for firm matches. Size is omitted from some rows. Given values are once, few, many or a class for expanded clones.

D: TRBD1
J: TRBJ2-5
size: few
V: TRBV7-9
DNA: TGTGCCAGCAACACCCTGAGACAGGGGGCCGGGGAGACCCAGTACTTC
CDR3: CASNTLRQGAGETQYF

D: TRBD2
J: TRBJ2-1
size: .
V: TRBV20-1
DNA: TGCAGTGCAAAGGGACTAGTAAGGGACAATGAGCAGTTCTTC
CDR3: CSAKGLVRDNEQFF

D: .
J: TRBJ1-2
size: .
V: TRBV6-6
DNA: TGTGCCAGCAGCCTCAATGTGGACGAATATGGCTACACCTTC
CDR3: CASSLNVDEYGYTF

D: .
J: TRBJ2-1
size: .
V: TRBV12-3/TRBV12-4
DNA: TGTGCCAGCAGTATAATCGGGGTCAATGAGCAGTTCTTC
CDR3: CASSIIGVNEQFF

D: .
J: TRBJ2-5
size: .
V: TRBV27
DNA: TGTGCCAGCAGTTTAATCGGGGGGCGCCAGTACTTC
CDR3: CASSLIGGRQYF

D: .
J: TRBJ2-1
size: .
V: TRBV6-6
DNA: TGTGCCAGCAGCGACCTATACAATGAGCGGTTCTTC
CDR3: CASSDLYNERFF

D: .
J: TRBJ2-7
size: .
V: TRBV6-5
DNA: TGTGCCAGCAGTTACGGCCTGGCTAGACCCTACAATGAGCAGTACTTC
CDR3: CASSYGLARPYNEQYF

D: .
J: TRBJ2-3
size: .
V: TRBV7-3
DNA: TGTGCCAGCAGCTCCTTCGGGGCGGGCACAGATACGCAGTATTTT
CDR3: CASSSFGAGTDTQYF

D: .
J: TRBJ2-5
size: .
V: TRBV5-1
DNA: TGCGCCAGCAGCTTGGGAGGTAGGGGACAAGAGACCCAGTACTTC
CDR3: CASSLGGRGQETQYF

D: .
J: TRBJ2-4
size: .
V: TRBV2
DNA: TGTGCCAGCAGTAGAGGGGAAACAACAATTCAGTACTTC
CDR3: CASSRGETTIQYF

D: .
J: TRBJ2-1
size: .
V: TRBV6-1
DNA: TGTGCCGGTAGCGCCAGGGGGGGGTACAATGAGCAGTTCTTC
CDR3: CAGSARGGYNEQFF

D: .
J: TRBJ2-3
size: .
V: TRBV15
DNA: TGTACCACCAGCAGATCGACTACCATCACCACAGATACGCAGTATTTT
CDR3: CTTSRSTTITTDTQYF

D: .
J: TRBJ1-5
size: .
V: TRBV10-3
DNA: TGTGCCATCAGTGAGGGGATTAGCAATCAGCCCCAGCATTTT
CDR3: CAISEGISNQPQHF

D: TRBD1
J: TRBJ1-2
size: few
V: TRBV7-9
DNA: TGTGCCAGCAGCCCGCACCGACAGGGACCCCGAGCTAACTATGGCTACACCTTC
CDR3: CASSPHRQGPRANYGYTF

D: TRBD2
J: TRBJ2-5
size: .
V: TRBV5-1
DNA: TGCGCCAGCAGCCCGGGACTAGCGGGCCTGAATGAGCAGTACTTC
CDR3: CASSPGLAGLNEQYF

D: .
J: TRBJ1-1
size: once
V: TRBV20-1
DNA: TGCAGTGCTAGAAGGAGGGACTCGAACACTGAAGCTTTCTTT
CDR3: CSARRRDSNTEAFF

D: .
J: TRBJ1-5
size: few
V: TRBV12-3/TRBV12-4
DNA: TGTGCCAGCAGTTTAGTGGCTGGAATCGATCAGCCCCAGCATTTT
CDR3: CASSLVAGIDQPQHF

D: .
J: TRBJ1-4
size: .
V: TRBV20-1
DNA: TGCAGTGCTAATTCCCCGACAGCAACTAATGAAAAACTGTTTTTT
CDR3: CSANSPTATNEKLFF

D: TRBD1
J: TRBJ1-6
size: .
V: TRBV7-9
DNA: TGTGCCAGCAGAATCTCAGGGGGCCGGGGTAATTCACCCCTCCACTTT
CDR3: CASRISGGRGNSPLHF

D: .
J: TRBJ1-1
size: .
V: TRBV30
DNA: TGTGCCTGTTCTACGGGTGAAGCTTTCTTT
CDR3: CACSTGEAFF

D: .
J: TRBJ2-5
size: .
V: TRBV7-6
DNA: TGTGCCAGCAGCTTCCCCCGGAGGGAGGAGACCCAGTACTTC
CDR3: CASSFPRREETQYF

D: TRBD1
J: TRBJ1-5
size: few
V: TRBV20-1
DNA: TGCAGTGCTAGAGGGACAGGCTACCATCAGCCCCAGCATTTT
CDR3: CSARGTGYHQPQHF

D: .
J: TRBJ2-3
size: few
V: TRBV7-9
DNA: TGTGCCAGCAGCCAAGGACAGAGCCACACAGATACGCAGTATTTT
CDR3: CASSQGQSHTDTQYF

D: .
J: TRBJ2-7
size: few
V: TRBV12-3/TRBV12-4
DNA: TGTGCCAGCAGTCCTTGGCGGGACTACGAGCAGTACTTC
CDR3: CASSPWRDYEQYF

D: .
J: TRBJ2-3
size: .
V: TRBV27
DNA: TGTGCCAGCAGTTCTTACAGGGACGGGGATACGCAGTATTTT
CDR3: CASSSYRDGDTQYF

D: TRBD2
J: TRBJ2-1
size: .
V: TRBV7-2
DNA: TGTGCCAGCAGCCTACCGGACTTGGGGCGGGAGCGGTTCTTC
CDR3: CASSLPDLGRERFF

D: .
J: TRBJ2-2
size: .
V: TRBV7-9
DNA: TGTGCCAGCAGCTTATCCGGACACAACACCGGGGAGCTGTTTTTT
CDR3: CASSLSGHNTGELFF

D: .
J: TRBJ2-4
size: .
V: TRBV13
DNA: TGTGCCAGCAGCTCTAGACCCTCGGAGGCCAAAAACATTCAGTACTTC
CDR3: CASSSRPSEAKNIQYF

D: TRBD2
J: TRBJ2-1
size: .
V: TRBV7-9
DNA: TGTGCCAGCAGCACCGCTAGCGGGAGGGATTACAATGAGCAGTTCTTT
CDR3: CASSTASGRDYNEQFF

D: TRBD2
J: TRBJ2-7
size: .
V: TRBV6-5
DNA: TGTGCCAGCAGTTACTCGGGGACTAGCGCCTACGAGCAGTACTTC
CDR3: CASSYSGTSAYEQYF

D: TRBD2
J: TRBJ2-3
size: few
V: TRBV4-1
DNA: TGCGCCAGCAGCCAAGGACCCCCGACTCTGCTAGCGGGCACAGATACGCAGTATTTT
CDR3: CASSQGPPTLLAGTDTQYF

D: .
J: TRBJ2-7
size: few
V: TRBV6-2/TRBV6-3
DNA: TGTGCCAGCAGTTACTCGAGGGACTCAGAACACTACGAGCAGTACTTC
CDR3: CASSYSRDSEHYEQYF

D: TRBD1
J: TRBJ2-1
size: .
V: TRBV5-1
DNA: TGCGCCTGCAGCTTTCCGGGACAGGGGTACAATGAGCAGTTCTTC
CDR3: CACSFPGQGYNEQFF

D: .
J: TRBJ2-3
size: few
V: TRBV12-3/TRBV12-4
DNA: TGTGCCAGCAGTCCATTCCGTGGACAGTTTTCTAGCACAGATACGCAGTATTTT
CDR3: CASSPFRGQFSSTDTQYF

D: .
J: TRBJ2-5
size: .
V: TRBV20-1
DNA: TGCAGTGCTAGAGATCGAACGGACACCCAAGAGACCCAGTACTTC
CDR3: CSARDRTDTQETQYF

D: TRBD1
J: TRBJ2-3
size: .
V: TRBV24-1
DNA: TGTGCCACCAGTGATCCTGGGACAGTTCCCACAGATACGCAGTATTTT
CDR3: CATSDPGTVPTDTQYF

D: TRBD1
J: TRBJ2-5
size: few
V: TRBV6-6
DNA: TGTGCCAGCAGTTACACAGGGGTGGAAGAGACCCAGTACTTC
CDR3: CASSYTGVEETQYF

D: TRBD1
J: TRBJ1-2
size: .
V: TRBV7-9
DNA: TGTGCCAGCCGCGACAGGGGAGGTTATGGCTACACCTTC
CDR3: CASRDRGGYGYTF

D: TRBD2
J: TRBJ2-3
size: few
V: TRBV12-3/TRBV12-4
DNA: TGTGCCAGCAGTTTAATGAGTAGCGGGACAGATACGCAGTATTTT
CDR3: CASSLMSSGTDTQYF

D: TRBD2
J: TRBJ2-3
size: few
V: TRBV4-3
DNA: TGCGCCAGCAGCCAAGAAGCTAGCGGGATGAGCACAGATACGCAGTATTTT
CDR3: CASSQEASGMSTDTQYF

D: TRBD2
J: TRBJ2-1
size: .
V: TRBV20-1
DNA: TGCAGTGCCAAGGCCCTAGCGGGAGGAGGCAATGAGCAGTTCTTC
CDR3: CSAKALAGGGNEQFF

D: .
J: TRBJ2-3
size: .
V: TRBV20-1
DNA: TGCAGTGCTAGAGATGGTCGTGCAGATACGCAGTATTTT
CDR3: CSARDGRADTQYF

D: .
J: TRBJ2-1
size: few
V: TRBV4-3
DNA: TGCGCCAGCAGCCAAGCATGGGGGCGCGGTGAGCAGTTCTTC
CDR3: CASSQAWGRGEQFF

D: .
J: TRBJ2-3
size: once
V: TRBV7-8
DNA: TGTGCCAGCAGCCCAAAGGCGCTACCTGATACGCAGTATTTT
CDR3: CASSPKALPDTQYF

D: TRBD1
J: TRBJ1-1
size: .
V: TRBV29-1
DNA: TGCAGCGCCCGACAGGGGGGGAACACTGAAGCTTTCTTT
CDR3: CSARQGGNTEAFF

D: TRBD2
J: TRBJ2-1
size: .
V: TRBV20-1
DNA: TGCAGTGCTCTCGACGAGCGGGAGCACAATGAGCAGTTCTTC
CDR3: CSALDEREHNEQFF

D: .
J: TRBJ2-5
size: few
V: TRBV27
DNA: TGTGCCAGCAGTTCTTCTCTTGGAGTTGTTGAGACCCAGTACTTC
CDR3: CASSSSLGVVETQYF

D: TRBD2
J: TRBJ2-1
size: .
V: TRBV28
DNA: TGTGCCAGCAGTTCCTTAGCGGGAGGGGAGAGGAATGAGCAGTTCTTC
CDR3: CASSSLAGGERNEQFF

D: .
J: TRBJ1-1
size: .
V: TRBV5-1
DNA: TGCGCCAGCAGCTTGGAGGGGCAGAAGAACACTGAAGCTTTCTTT
CDR3: CASSLEGQKNTEAFF

D: .
J: TRBJ2-3
size: .
V: TRBV7-9
DNA: TGTGCCAGCTTGATCAACGGGGATACGCAGTATTTT
CDR3: CASLINGDTQYF

D: TRBD1
J: TRBJ1-6
size: .
V: TRBV20-1
DNA: TGCAGTGCGGGGACAGGCTTCCTTGGTAATTCACCCCTCCACTTT
CDR3: CSAGTGFLGNSPLHF

D: .
J: TRBJ1-5
size: few
V: TRBV20-1
DNA: TGCGGTGCTAGAGATCAGGGGCGCAATCAGCCCCAGCATTTT
CDR3: CGARDQGRNQPQHF

D: TRBD1
J: TRBJ2-7
size: once
V: TRBV5-1
DNA: TGCGCCAGCAGCCTAACACCGGGACAGGGCATGCAGCAGTACTTC
CDR3: CASSLTPGQGMQQYF

D: .
J: TRBJ2-1
size: few
V: TRBV4-3
DNA: TGCGCCAGCAGCCCAGCTCCGGGCGGAGGGTCGGGCAATGAGCAGTTCTTC
CDR3: CASSPAPGGGSGNEQFF

D: .
J: TRBJ2-1
size: .
V: TRBV12-3/TRBV12-4
DNA: TGTGCCAGCAGTTTAGAGACAGTAGCCAATGAGCAGTTCTTC
CDR3: CASSLETVANEQFF

D: TRBD2
J: TRBJ2-1
size: .
V: TRBV4-3
DNA: TGCGCCAGCAGCCAAGCGCGGCTAGCGGGTGGGGGTGAGCAGTTCTTC
CDR3: CASSQARLAGGGEQFF

D: TRBD2
J: TRBJ2-7
size: .
V: TRBV7-2
DNA: TGTGCCAGCAGCTTAGTCCTGGCGGGAGTATACGAGCAGTACTTC
CDR3: CASSLVLAGVYEQYF

D: .
J: TRBJ2-1
size: few
V: TRBV14
DNA: TGTGCCAGCAGCCAATCAGGGGCTGGGCAGTTCTTC
CDR3: CASSQSGAGQFF